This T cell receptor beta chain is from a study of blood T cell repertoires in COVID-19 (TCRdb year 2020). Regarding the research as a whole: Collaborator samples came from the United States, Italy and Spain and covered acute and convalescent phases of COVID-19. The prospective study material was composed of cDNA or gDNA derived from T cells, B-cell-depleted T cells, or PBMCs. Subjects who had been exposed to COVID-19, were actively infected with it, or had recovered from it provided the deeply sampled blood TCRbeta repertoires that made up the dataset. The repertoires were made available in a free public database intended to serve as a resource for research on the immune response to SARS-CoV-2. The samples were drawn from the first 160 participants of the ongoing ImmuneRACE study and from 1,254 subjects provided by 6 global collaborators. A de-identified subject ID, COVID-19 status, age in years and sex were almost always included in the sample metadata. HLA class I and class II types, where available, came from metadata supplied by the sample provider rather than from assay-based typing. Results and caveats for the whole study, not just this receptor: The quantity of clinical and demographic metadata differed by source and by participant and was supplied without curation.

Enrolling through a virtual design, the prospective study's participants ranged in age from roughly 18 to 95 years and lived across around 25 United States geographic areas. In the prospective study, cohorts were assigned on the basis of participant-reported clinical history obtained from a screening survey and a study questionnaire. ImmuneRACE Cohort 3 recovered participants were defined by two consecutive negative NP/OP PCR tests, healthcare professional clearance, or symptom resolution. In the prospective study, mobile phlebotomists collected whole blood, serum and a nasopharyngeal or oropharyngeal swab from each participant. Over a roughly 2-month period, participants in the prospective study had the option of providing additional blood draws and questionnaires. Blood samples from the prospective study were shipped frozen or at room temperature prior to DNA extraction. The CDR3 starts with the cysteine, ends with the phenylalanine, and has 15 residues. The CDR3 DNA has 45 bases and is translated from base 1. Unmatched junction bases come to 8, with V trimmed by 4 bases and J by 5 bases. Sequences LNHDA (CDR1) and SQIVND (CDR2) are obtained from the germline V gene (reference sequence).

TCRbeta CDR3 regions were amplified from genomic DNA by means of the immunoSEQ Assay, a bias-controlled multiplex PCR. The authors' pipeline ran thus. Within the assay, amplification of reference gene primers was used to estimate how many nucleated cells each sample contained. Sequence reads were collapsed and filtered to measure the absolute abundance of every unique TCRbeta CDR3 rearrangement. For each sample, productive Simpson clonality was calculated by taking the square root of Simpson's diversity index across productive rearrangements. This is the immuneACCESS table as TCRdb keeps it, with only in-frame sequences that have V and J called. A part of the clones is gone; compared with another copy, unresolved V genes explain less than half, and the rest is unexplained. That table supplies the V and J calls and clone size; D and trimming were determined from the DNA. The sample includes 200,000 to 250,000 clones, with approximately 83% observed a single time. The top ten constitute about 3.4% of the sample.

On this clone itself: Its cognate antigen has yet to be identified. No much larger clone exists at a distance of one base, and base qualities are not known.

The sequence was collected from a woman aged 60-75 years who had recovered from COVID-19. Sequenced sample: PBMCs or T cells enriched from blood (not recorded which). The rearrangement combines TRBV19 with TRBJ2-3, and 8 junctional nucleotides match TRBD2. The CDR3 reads CASSSPGGARDTQYF. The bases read TGTGCCAGTAGTAGCCCGGGAGGGGCCCGAGATACGCAGTATTTT.